The TCR beta chain described here comes from a study of blood T cells in healthy people across ages. Study-wide results and caveats: In long-lived donors, naive CD4+ cell counts and diversity exceeded those of aged donors. Across samples, TCR beta diversity tracked strongly with naive T cell percentage. Among T cells, TCR beta diversity per million cells dropped roughly linearly as age rose.

This clonotype has ten or more counts. Its antigen is undetermined. Then a second PCR, running roughly 6 to 12 cycles, was carried out with a sample-barcoded 5' primer and a J-beta primer mix. TCRdb re-derived calls from the 5' RACE reads in MiXCR, one entry per CDR3 protein. The profile covers more than 750,000 distinct CDR3 sequences, with 25% to 30% appearing a single time and 10% to 13% taken by the ten largest. The CDR3 is made up of 15 amino acids. V lost 6 bases, J lost 7 bases, and 6 bases stayed unmatched. Germline CDR1 reads SGHTA; CDR2 reads FQGNSA. A further study also used this sample, focusing on T cells of mothers and their children.

This chain joins TRBV7-2 and TRBJ2-7, with 16 bases that match TRBD2. Material for sequencing was blood. The clonotype was recovered from a woman between 35 and 50 years old in good health. Here the CDR3 reads CASRTGTSGGGEQYF. DNA for the CDR3: TGTGCCAGCAGGACCGGGACTAGCGGGGGGGGAGAGCAGTACTTC. Full variable domain (rest looked up from reference TRBV7-2 and TRBJ2-7): GAGVSQSPSNKVTEKGKDVELRCDPISGHTALYWYRQSLGQGLEFLIYFQGNSAPDKSGLPSDRFSAERTGGSVSTLTIQRTQQEDSAVYLCASRTGTSGGGEQYFGPGTRLTVT.